This TCR beta chain comes out of a study of T-cell memory formation after mild COVID-19. This CDR3 is built from 17 residues. Germline V CDR1 and CDR2: SGHRS, YFSETQ. The V segment lost 6 bases and the J segment 0 bases; nucleotides outside the gene matches: 10. Each CDR3 protein is one row after TCRdb ran MiXCR on the 5' RACE reads. The sample lists fewer than 350,000 distinct CDR3 sequences, roughly an eighth occurring once. This receptor was identified in a man younger than 35 who had mild COVID-19 (a few samples of this study predate the infection). Cell type and time point are not known. This chain connects TRBV5-1 to TRBJ2-1; TRBD2 matches at 9 bases. The sample consisted of PBMCs or a T cell subset sorted from them (not recorded which). CDR3 sequence: CASTFASGVSSYNEQFF. The CDR3 nucleotides read TGCGCCAGCACGTTCGCTAGCGGGGTTAGCTCCTACAATGAGCAGTTCTTC.